Shown below are 10 T cell receptor beta chains from a single sample sequenced in a study of Graves' ophthalmopathy and Graves' hyperthyroidism. Researchers took RNA transcripts and amplified TCR beta CDR3 regions from them. The authors performed first-round RT-PCR with HTBI primers and then a second-round multiplex PCR. TCRdb passed the multiplex PCR reads through MiXCR, listing each CDR3 protein once. The top ten clones hold roughly 9% of a sample with 150,000 to 200,000 distinct CDR3 sequences, around 40% of them seen once. Sequencing was done on a sample of peripheral blood. The receptor source for this set is a man aged 25-40 years with Graves' ophthalmopathy.

The CDR3 loop reads CASSRSTGVGQPQHF. The CDR3, as DNA: TGTGCCAGCAGCCGTTCTACAGGGGTTGGGCAGCCCCAGCATTTT. The chain employs TRBV12-3 or TRBV12-4 and TRBJ1-5; the match to TRBD1 covers 7 bases. CDR3 length equals 15 residues. V shed 6 bases and J 7 bases; nucleotides not matched to a gene: 12.

V and J are TRBV7-9 and TRBJ1-1, with 8 bases lining up with TRBD1. The CDR3 length is 15 residues. The V segment lost 4 bases and the J segment 3 bases; nucleotides outside the gene matches: 7. Germline V gene data show CDR1 as SEHNR and CDR2 as FQNEAQ (reference sequence). CDR3 sequence: CASSSDRAFYTEAFF. In nucleotides, the CDR3 is TGTGCCAGCAGCTCGGACAGGGCCTTTTACACTGAAGCTTTCTTT. Variable domain in full (rest from reference TRBV7-9 and TRBJ1-1): DTGVSQNPRHKITKRGQNVTFRCDPISEHNRLYWYRQTLGQGPEFLTYFQNEAQLEKSRLLSDRFSAERPKGSFSTLEIQRTEQGDSAMYLCASSSDRAFYTEAFFGQGTRLTVV.

The V and J genes are TRBV6-1 and TRBJ2-5; a weak D match, TRBD1 (5 bases). This CDR3 comprises 13 residues. V lost 2 bases and J 5 bases, leaving 9 bases between the germline ends. In germline, CDR1 is MNHNS, CDR2 SASEGT. CDR3 nucleotides: TGTGCCAGCAGTGAAAGGGGCTGGGAGACCCAGTACTTC. Protein sequence: CASSERGWETQYF.

The gene calls are TRBV29-1 and TRBJ1-1; unclear D gene. The CDR3 extends over 14 amino acids. V was trimmed by 0 bases and J by 2 bases, leaving 10 bases between them. CDR1 is SQVTM and CDR2 is ANQGSEA in the germline V gene. The CDR3 DNA sequence: TGCAGCGTTGAAGAGTCACGGATTAACACTGAAGCTTTCTTT. Residues: CSVEESRINTEAFF.

In its sample, this clonotype was seen many times. J is TRBJ2-7 and V is TRBV6-2 or TRBV6-3; TRBD1 matches at 8 bases. Unmatched junction bases numbered 4, after V lost 0 bases and J lost 0 bases. The CDR3 has 16 residues. From germline, CDR1 is MNHEY and CDR2 SVGEGT. The CDR3 nucleotides are TGTGCCAGCAGTTACTCACCGGGACAGGACTCCTACGAGCAGTACTTC. It codes for CASSYSPGQDSYEQYF.

This clonotype has ten or more counts. This chain links TRBV15 with TRBJ1-6; 7 nucleotides align to TRBD1. Germline CDR1 and CDR2: LNHNV and YYDKDF (reference sequence). The CDR3 runs to 19 residues. Unmatched junction bases numbered 17, after V lost 0 bases and J lost 9 bases. The CDR3 nucleotides read TGTGCCACCAGCAGAGATTGGGGGCTCCAAGGGGGCTCAAGTTCACCCCTCCACTTT. It translates to CATSRDWGLQGGSSSPLHF.

This clonotype was counted a few times. This rearrangement joins TRBV6-4 to TRBJ2-7; tentative D call: TRBD1 (5 bases). CDR1 and CDR2 from the germline V gene are MRHNA and SNTAGT. CDR3 length: 14 residues. The V end lost 2 bases, the J end lost 2 bases, and 10 bases lay between the germline ends. CDR3: CASSDQGGTYEQYF. In nucleotides, the CDR3 is TGTGCCAGCAGTGACCAGGGTGGCACCTACGAGCAGTACTTC.

This chain links TRBV7-2 with TRBJ2-7; the D is unclear. Trimming removed 2 bases at V and 2 bases at J, with 7 bases between. Germline lookup yields CDR1 SGHTA and CDR2 FQGNSA. The CDR3 is made up of 13 amino acids. For the CDR3, the DNA is TGTGCCAGCAGCTTACACACTACCTACGAGCAGTACTTC. This sequence encodes CASSLHTTYEQYF. The complete variable domain, with remaining parts taken from reference TRBV7-2 and TRBJ2-7, reads GAGVSQSPSNKVTEKGKDVELRCDPISGHTALYWYRQSLGQGLEFLIYFQGNSAPDKSGLPSDRFSAERTGGSVSTLTIQRTQQEDSAVYLCASSLHTTYEQYFGPGTRLTVT.

This clonotype occurred many times. This chain joins TRBV2 and TRBJ1-2; D might be TRBD1 (5 bases). The germline CDR1 and CDR2 sequences are SNHLY and FYNNEI. Trimming stripped 2 bases from V and 4 bases from J, with 8 bases between. The CDR3 length is 13 residues. CDR3 loop: CASSETQGYGYTF. In DNA, the CDR3 is TGTGCCAGCAGTGAAACCCAGGGCTATGGCTACACCTTC.

V usage is TRBV6-2 or TRBV6-3 and J usage is TRBJ1-2, with 8 bases lining up with TRBD1. V lost 10 bases, J lost 2 bases, and 3 bases stayed unmatched. This CDR3 has 12 residues. The germline V gene encodes CDR1 MNHEY and CDR2 SVGEGT. The CDR3 reads CAIRQGNYGYTF. The CDR3, as DNA: TGTGCCATCAGACAGGGGAACTATGGCTACACCTTC.